These 9 T cell receptor beta chains came from one sample sequenced in a study of immune cell composition in non-small cell lung cancer. Repertoires were generated with immunoSEQ multiplex PCR, while TCRdb's copy carries only in-frame clones and drops some. The repertoire holds about 7,000 clones, 70% seen once, with about 4% in the top ten. The sequenced sample was lung tumor tissue. The receptors stem from a human donor with non-small cell lung cancer.

This sequence joins TRBV5-8 and TRBJ1-4; D not certain. Trimming left V 0 bases short and J 7 bases short, with 7 bases between. Germline V gene lookup returns CDR1 SGHTS and CDR2 YDEGEE. The CDR3 spans 13 residues. The CDR3: CASSLVRFEKLFF. The DNA of the CDR3 is TGTGCCAGCAGCTTGGTGCGATTTGAAAAACTGTTTTTT.

V and J are TRBV2 and TRBJ2-5; D perhaps matches TRBD2 (6 bases). CDR3 size: 13 residues. V dropped 8 bases and J dropped 4 bases, with 14 bases sitting between them. Germline loops: CDR1 SNHLY, CDR2 FYNNEI. The CDR3 DNA reads TGTGCCAGCGGAGGGGTATTTTCAGAGACCCAGTACTTC. Its protein is CASGGVFSETQYF.

J is TRBJ1-3 and V is TRBV10-3; 9 bases match TRBD1. V shed 10 bases and J 6 bases; nucleotides not matched to a gene: 4. Germline assignment: CDR1 ENHRY and CDR2 SYGVKD. The CDR3 runs to 12 residues. This chain's CDR3 is CATGTGLNTIYF. CDR3 nucleotides: TGTGCCACCGGGACAGGGTTAAACACCATATATTTT.

This clone was detected only once. The V gene is TRBV13, the J gene TRBJ2-2; 9 bases agree with TRBD1. Germline V gene lookup returns CDR1 PRHDT and CDR2 FYEKMQ (reference sequence). This CDR3 has 18 residues. The ends lost 3 bases at V and 3 bases at J; junction bases unmatched: 11. The CDR3 here is CASSFGRGQGGHTGELFF. The CDR3 DNA reads TGTGCCAGCAGCTTCGGCCGGGGACAGGGTGGGCACACCGGGGAGCTGTTTTTT.

The chain has TRBV7-8 and TRBJ1-1; D remains ambiguous. The CDR3 contains 14 residues. Germline V gene sequence: CDR1 SGHVS, CDR2 FQNEAQ. V dropped 1 base and J dropped 1 base, with 7 bases sitting between them. The CDR3: CASSLGGRNTEAFF. The CDR3, as DNA: TGTGCCAGCAGCTTAGGAGGGCGGAACACTGAAGCTTTCTTT.

This clone was recorded a few times. The J gene is TRBJ2-1, the V gene TRBV9; 12 bases align to TRBD2. V was pared by 7 bases and J by 7 bases, with 9 bases of the junction left unmatched. This CDR3 has 15 residues. Germline CDR1 is SGDLS and CDR2 is YYNGEE. CDR3 sequence reads: CASGFSSGRGNEQFF. In nucleotides, the CDR3 is TGTGCCAGCGGCTTTTCTAGCGGGAGGGGGAATGAGCAGTTCTTC.

This chain uses TRBV2 with TRBJ1-2; maybe TRBD1 (6 bases). V was pared by 2 bases and J by 2 bases, with 15 bases between. The CDR3 has 16 residues. CDR1 and CDR2 (germline): SNHLY, FYNNEI. CDR3 DNA: TGTGCCAGCAGTGAATCTGGACAGTCTTACAACTATGGCTACACCTTC. Its protein is CASSESGQSYNYGYTF.

The rearrangement links TRBV18 to TRBJ2-6; 8 nucleotides agree with TRBD1. The CDR3 is 17 amino acids. The V gene end was trimmed by 3 bases and the J gene end by 6 bases; junction bases not matched to a gene: 10. Germline CDR1 KGHSH, CDR2 LQKENI. The CDR3 bases are TGTGCCAGCTCACCGCAACCCGGACAGGGATCGGCCAACGTCCTGACTTTC. It specifies CASSPQPGQGSANVLTF.

V and J are TRBV5-1 and TRBJ2-1, with 9 bases lining up with TRBD2. CDR1 SGHRS and CDR2 YFSETQ come from the germline V gene. The CDR3 consists of 13 residues. J lost 12 bases, V lost 7 bases, and 11 bases had no gene match. The CDR3 spells CASGTSSLRGQFF. The CDR3 DNA reads as TGCGCCAGCGGGACTAGCAGCCTACGGGGGCAGTTCTTC.